The entry below describes one T cell receptor beta chain. From germline, CDR1 is MRHNA and CDR2 SNTAGT. V lost 6 bases and J lost 4; bases outside the gene matches: 8. The CDR3 sequence is 15 residues long. This sample was taken from a study of blood T cell repertoires in COVID-19. TCRdb's copy holds only in-frame clones and misses some; the assay was immunoSEQ multiplex PCR. The sample lists almost 250,000 clones, around 86% occurring once. The clonotype originates from a woman between 50 and 59 years old who had recovered from COVID-19. Sequenced: PBMCs or T cells enriched from blood (not recorded which). The chain employs TRBV6-4 and TRBJ2-3; 9 bases map to TRBD2. CDR3 amino acids: CASSPAAGGSDTQYF. CDR3 nucleotides: TGTGCCAGCAGCCCGGCAGCGGGAGGCTCAGATACGCAGTATTTT.